The clone carrying this TCR beta chain was recorded many times. The CDR3 spans 13 residues. Germline V CDR1 and CDR2: MNHNS, SASEGT. V was trimmed by 4 bases and J by 7 bases, leaving 13 bases between them. TCRdb used MiXCR to reprocess the 5' RACE reads, holding one entry per CDR3 protein. The sample holds 25,000 to 30,000 distinct CDR3 sequences; about 5.1% are singletons and the top ten take 2% to 3%. This sample was included in a study of early T cells in non-severe SARS-CoV-2 infection. As for the study in general: Bulk RNA isolated from unsorted whole blood underwent sequencing; chains were not paired.

The receptor comes from an adult who was a healthcare worker with PCR-confirmed SARS-CoV-2 infection or an uninfected control (not recorded which). This chain uses TRBV6-1 with TRBJ1-2, with D perhaps matching TRBD1 (6 bases). Sequencing was carried out using whole blood. This chain's CDR3 is CASSGTARGGYTF. The CDR3 DNA reads as TGTGCCAGCAGTGGGACAGCCAGGGGTGGCTACACCTTC.